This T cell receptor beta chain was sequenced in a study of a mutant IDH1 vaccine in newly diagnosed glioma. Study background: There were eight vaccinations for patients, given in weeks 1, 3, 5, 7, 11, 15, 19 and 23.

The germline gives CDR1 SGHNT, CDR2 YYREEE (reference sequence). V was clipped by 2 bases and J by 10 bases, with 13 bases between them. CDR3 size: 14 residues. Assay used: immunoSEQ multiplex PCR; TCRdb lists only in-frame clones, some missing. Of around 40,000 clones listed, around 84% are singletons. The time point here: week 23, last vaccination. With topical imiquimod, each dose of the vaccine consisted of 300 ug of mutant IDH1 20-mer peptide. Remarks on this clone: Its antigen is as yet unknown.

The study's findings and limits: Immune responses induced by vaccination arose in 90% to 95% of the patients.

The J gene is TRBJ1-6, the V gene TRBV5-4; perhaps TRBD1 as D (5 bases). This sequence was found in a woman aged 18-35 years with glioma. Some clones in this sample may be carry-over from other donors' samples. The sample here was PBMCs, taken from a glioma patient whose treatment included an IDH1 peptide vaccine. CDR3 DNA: TGTGCCAGCAGCTTCGGAAGGGGAGGGTCACCCCTCCACTTT. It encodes CASSFGRGGSPLHF.